This T cell receptor (beta chain) is from a study of cytotoxic CD8 clonotypes in ibrutinib-treated CLL. Study summary: After median roughly 70 months, about 14 stayed in remission, approximately twelve progressed; responses roughly 25 partial, 2 complete. The study recorded mean values of 255,043 productive templates and approximately 94,000 productive rearrangements per sample.

As regards this clone: The antigen is unknown.

Produced via immunoSEQ multiplex PCR; TCRdb's table is partial and in-frame only. The sample contains under 8,000 clones, about 70% of which appear only once. Germline CDR1 SGHRS, CDR2 YFSETQ. This CDR3 has 15 residues. V lost 1 base to trimming and J lost 4 bases, with 12 bases between them. Study-wide points: Baseline-level clonality went beyond age-matched healthy donors and moved in step with circulating CD8+ T-cell counts. The clonality went up when patients responded to ibrutinib and dropped back toward baseline at progression.

The source material was PBMCs, sampled before ibrutinib treatment. The rearrangement uses TRBV5-1 and TRBJ1-5; D may be TRBD1 (5 bases). The receptor was derived from a human donor with chronic lymphocytic leukemia. CDR3: CASSLLDSLNQPQHF. In DNA, the CDR3 is TGCGCCAGCAGCTTGCTTGACAGCTTAAATCAGCCCCAGCATTTT.